These 29 T cell receptor beta chains were all obtained from the same sample, sequenced in a study of control samples from healthy donors and cancer patients. Sequenced by immunoSEQ multiplex PCR; TCRdb stores in-frame clones only, minus some. The table includes 120,000 to 150,000 clones, over 85% detected once. Sequencing was performed on blood. The receptors come from a man aged 18 to 30 in good health.

This sequence joins TRBV4-1 and TRBJ2-7; no reliable D call. Trimming left V 1 base short and J 0 bases short, with 13 bases between. There are 16 residues in the CDR3. The V gene's germline CDR1 is MGHRA and CDR2 YSYEKL. Here the CDR3 reads CASSQGHPGASYEQYF. In nucleotides, the CDR3 is TGCGCCAGCAGCCAAGGACATCCGGGTGCCTCCTACGAGCAGTACTTC.

V gene TRBV27 combines with J gene TRBJ1-4; D remains unclear. The V end was cut by 6 bases, the J end by 0 bases, with 11 bases between. This CDR3 is built from 15 residues. The germline gives CDR1 MNHEY, CDR2 SMNVEV (reference sequence). CDR3 sequence (DNA): TGTGCCAGCAGCTCTACGGGTCCAACTAATGAAAAACTGTTTTTT. Translation: CASSSTGPTNEKLFF.

With regard to this clone: A read error may produce the germline difference seen at one junction end. This rearrangement joins TRBV7-7 to TRBJ2-1; 8 nucleotides agree with TRBD1. In germline, CDR1 is SSHAT, CDR2 FNYEAQ (reference sequence). The CDR3 is 15 amino acids. The CDR3 DNA follows: TGTGCTAGCAGCCCCTTCACGGGGACAGGCAATGAGCAGTTCTTC. The encoded protein is CASSPFTGTGNEQFF.

The chain has TRBV6-5 and TRBJ1-6; 8 nucleotides align to TRBD1. Unmatched junction bases numbered 2, after V lost 4 bases and J lost 9 bases. The CDR3 is made up of 13 amino acids. The V gene's germline CDR1 is MNHEY and CDR2 SVGAGI. The CDR3 coding sequence is TGTGCCAGCAGTTGGACAGGGTTTTCACCCCTCCACTTT. Translation gives CASSWTGFSPLHF.

The table lists this clone with a count of one. V gene TRBV6-4 combines with J gene TRBJ2-3; D tentatively fits TRBD1 or TRBD2 (5 bases each). There are 14 residues in the CDR3. Trimming removed 4 bases at V and 0 bases at J, with 8 bases between. Germline V gene sequence: CDR1 MRHNA, CDR2 SNTAGT. CDR3 sequence (DNA): TGTGCCAGCAGTGCCCGGGACAGCACAGATACGCAGTATTTT. Translation gives CASSARDSTDTQYF.

The chain carries TRBV28 and TRBJ2-1; D possibly corresponds to TRBD2 (6 bases). The CDR3 has 14 amino acids. Per the germline V gene, CDR1 is MDHEN and CDR2 is SYDVKM. V was shortened by 3 bases and J by 2 bases, with 8 bases between the two germline ends. The CDR3 region has the DNA TGTGCCAGCAGTTTCGGGGGAGCCTACAATGAGCAGTTCTTC. The encoded protein is CASSFGGAYNEQFF.

This chain joins TRBV6-5 and TRBJ1-1, with D tentatively TRBD1 (5 bases). The CDR3 runs 16 residues. V shed 0 bases and J shed 5 bases, with 16 bases lying between them. Per germline, CDR1 MNHEY and CDR2 SVGAGI. In DNA, the CDR3 is TGTGCCAGCAGTTACTCAGGTTCGAGGGGAAGGACTGAAGCTTTCTTT. It codes for CASSYSGSRGRTEAFF.

The chain carries TRBV19 and TRBJ2-1; D assignment may be TRBD1 or TRBD2 (7 bases each). The V gene's germline CDR1 is LNHDA and CDR2 SQIVND (reference sequence). There are 14 residues in the CDR3. The V end lost 3 bases, the J end lost 8 bases, and 14 bases lay between the germline ends. The CDR3 nucleotides read TGTGCCAGTAGTATTCAGGGGGGGACCCATGAGCAGTTCTTC. Translating gives CASSIQGGTHEQFF.

The chain recombines TRBV18 with TRBJ1-2; 9 bases line up with TRBD1. This CDR3 region has 14 residues. J gave up 6 bases and V 4 bases, and 6 bases lay outside the gene matches. CDR1 is KGHSH and CDR2 is LQKENI in the germline V gene. Written as DNA, the CDR3 is TGTGCCAGCTCACGGGACAGGGATGGGCATGGCTACACCTTC. Amino acids: CASSRDRDGHGYTF.

The gene calls are TRBV7-9 and TRBJ1-2, with 7 bases that match TRBD1. V lost 2 bases to trimming and J lost 4 bases; unmatched junction nucleotides: 7. Per germline, CDR1 SEHNR and CDR2 FQNEAQ (reference sequence). CDR3 length equals 15 residues. The CDR3 sequence is CASSLTSTGPYGYTF. The CDR3 nucleotides read TGTGCCAGCAGCTTAACTTCGACAGGGCCCTATGGCTACACCTTC.

This clone has only one observation. The chain uses TRBV7-2 and TRBJ1-2; D not certain. The V end lost 3 bases, the J end lost 3 bases, and 8 bases lay between the germline ends. Germline CDR1 is SGHTA and CDR2 is FQGNSA. CDR3 length equals 13 residues. The CDR3 DNA is TGTGCCAGCAGCTTCGGGCAGCACTATGGCTACACCTTC. Its translation: CASSFGQHYGYTF.

The rearrangement joins TRBV5-4 to TRBJ1-1; maybe TRBD1 (6 bases). The V and J ends lost 3 bases and 5 bases respectively, with 14 bases between them. The CDR3 has 14 residues. The germline V gene encodes CDR1 SGHNT and CDR2 YYREEE (reference sequence). The CDR3 protein is CASSYRERITEAFF. The CDR3 DNA follows: TGTGCCAGCAGCTACAGGGAAAGGATAACTGAAGCTTTCTTT.

This rearrangement joins TRBV19 to TRBJ2-1; TRBD1 might be the D (6 bases). Trimming stripped 5 bases from V and 9 bases from J, with 11 bases between. Germline CDR1 is LNHDA and CDR2 is SQIVND (reference sequence). This CDR3 is built from 12 residues. CDR3 loop: CASSPGTLEQFF. In DNA form, the CDR3 reads TGTGCCAGTAGTCCAGGGACACTTGAGCAGTTCTTC.

The gene calls are TRBV20-1 and TRBJ2-1, with 7 bases fitting TRBD2. V was clipped by 3 bases and J by 6 bases; unmatched bases: 8. Per germline, CDR1 DFQATT and CDR2 SNEGSKA (reference sequence). CDR3 length equals 14 residues. The CDR3 here is CSASLREWRNEQFF. CDR3 in DNA: TGCAGTGCTAGTCTGCGGGAGTGGCGCAATGAGCAGTTCTTC.

The rearrangement uses TRBV18 and TRBJ2-7; D is ambiguous. The CDR3 extends over 14 amino acids. Germline V gene data show CDR1 as KGHSH and CDR2 as LQKENI. The V end was cut by 5 bases, the J end by 0 bases, with 11 bases between. The CDR3 DNA follows: TGTGCCAGCTCATGGACCGATAGCTCCTACGAGCAGTACTTC. This sequence encodes CASSWTDSSYEQYF.

V and J are TRBV30 and TRBJ1-1, with 7 bases aligning to TRBD1. The CDR3 is 15 amino acids. Germline trimming cut 5 bases from V and 3 bases from J; bases unmatched to any gene: 12. Germline loops: CDR1 GTSNPN, CDR2 SVGIG (reference sequence). The DNA of the CDR3 is TGTGCCTGGGGAGGGACAGCCCGAGCGGACACTGAAGCTTTCTTT. It codes for CAWGGTARADTEAFF.

The chain has TRBV18 and TRBJ1-3; weak D call: TRBD1 (6 bases). V was clipped by 4 bases and J by 0 bases, with 22 bases between them. This CDR3 has 19 amino acids. CDR1 and CDR2 from the germline V gene are KGHSH and LQKENI. The CDR3 protein is CASSQRQVSNWDSGNTIYF. The CDR3 coding sequence is TGTGCCAGCTCACAACGACAGGTATCGAATTGGGACTCTGGAAACACCATATATTTT. Filled out from reference TRBV18 and TRBJ1-3, the complete variable domain reads NAGVMQNPRHLVRRRGQEARLRCSPMKGHSHVYWYRQLPEEGLKFMVYLQKENIIDESGMPKERFSAEFPKEGPSILRIQQVVRGDSAAYFCASSQRQVSNWDSGNTIYFGEGSWLTVV.

The V and J genes are TRBV27 and TRBJ2-7; 9 positions agree with TRBD2. CDR1 and CDR2 from the germline V gene are MNHEY and SMNVEV (reference sequence). V shed 8 bases, J shed 2 bases, and the junction held 10 bases outside the gene matches. The CDR3 runs 15 residues. CDR3 sequence (DNA): TGTGCCAGCGGCTTGGCGGGAGGGCGTACCTACGAGCAGTACTTC. Amino acids: CASGLAGGRTYEQYF.

The chain is built from TRBV6-5 and TRBJ1-1, with a possible D match to TRBD1 (5 bases). Germline CDR1 MNHEY, CDR2 SVGAGI. The CDR3 contains 15 residues. The germline V and J ends were trimmed by 4 bases and 2 bases, with 14 bases remaining between them. This CDR3 reads CASSFLGATNTEAFF. Written as DNA, the CDR3 is TGTGCCAGCAGTTTCCTCGGGGCGACAAACACTGAAGCTTTCTTT.

The V and J genes are TRBV6-5 and TRBJ1-1, with TRBD1 matching 7 bases. V dropped 0 bases and J dropped 10; count of bases not matched to a gene: 11. Germline assignment: CDR1 MNHEY and CDR2 SVGAGI. There are 15 residues in the CDR3. Here the CDR3 DNA reads TGTGCCAGCAGTTACTCGTTGGGCCGGGACAGCGGAGCTTTCTTT. Residues: CASSYSLGRDSGAFF.

This chain joins TRBV25-1 and TRBJ2-1; no reliable D call. Trimming stripped 2 bases from V and 10 bases from J, with 12 bases between. This CDR3 comprises 13 residues. Germline CDR1 MGHDK, CDR2 SYGVNS. The CDR3 DNA is TGTGCCAGCAGTGAACCTCACGATCGGGAGCAGTTCTTC. As protein: CASSEPHDREQFF.

The rearrangement links TRBV6-5 to TRBJ2-7, with 7 bases fitting TRBD1. CDR1 and CDR2 from the germline V gene are MNHEY and SVGAGI. V trimming: 0 bases; J trimming: 4 bases; junction bases outside the gene matches: 6. The CDR3 runs 15 residues. CDR3: CASSYSRGQRYEQYF. The CDR3 coding sequence is TGTGCCAGCAGTTACTCGAGGGGGCAAAGGTACGAGCAGTACTTC.

V usage is TRBV9 and J usage is TRBJ2-5; TRBD1 might be the D (6 bases). Per germline, CDR1 SGDLS and CDR2 YYNGEE. This CDR3 has 14 amino acids. V lost 0 bases to trimming and J lost 5 bases, with 11 bases between them. CDR3 coding DNA: TGTGCCAGCAGCGTAGAGGGGCAGGGGGAGACCCAGTACTTC. It is translated as CASSVEGQGETQYF.

The genes are TRBV28 and TRBJ1-1; 9 nucleotides agree with TRBD1. The CDR3 spans 15 residues. Trimming at V came to 7 bases and at J to 5 bases, leaving 11 bases not matched to a gene. In germline, CDR1 is MDHEN, CDR2 SYDVKM. CDR3 sequence (DNA): TGTGCCAGCACCCATACGGACAGGGGATGGACTGAAGCTTTCTTT. It translates to CASTHTDRGWTEAFF.

The DNA for the CDR3 is TGTGCCAGCGGGGGGGATGGCTACACCTTC. It specifies CASGGDGYTF. The chain uses TRBV2 and TRBJ1-2; D may be TRBD1 (5 bases). The CDR3 has 10 residues. The germline V gene has CDR1 SNHLY and CDR2 FYNNEI. V was clipped by 8 bases and J by 6 bases, with 7 bases between them.

The chain recombines TRBV5-8 with TRBJ1-4; D is possibly TRBD1 (5 bases). V was shortened by 1 base and J by 6 bases, with 10 bases between the two germline ends. This CDR3 region has 14 residues. Germline CDR1 is SGHTS and CDR2 is YDEGEE. This CDR3 is CASSLKGRDEKLFF. CDR3 DNA sequence: TGTGCCAGCAGCTTGAAGGGGAGGGATGAAAAACTGTTTTTT.

The chain is built from TRBV27 and TRBJ2-3; 7 bases fit TRBD2. There are 15 residues in the CDR3. V shed 7 bases and J 6 bases; nucleotides not matched to a gene: 13. Germline CDR1 MNHEY, CDR2 SMNVEV (reference sequence). In nucleotides, the CDR3 is TGTGCCAGCAAAGTAGGAGTCGGCGGGAGTGATACGCAGTATTTT. This sequence encodes CASKVGVGGSDTQYF.

The chain couples TRBV27 to TRBJ2-7; the D gene is possibly TRBD2 (5 bases). From germline, CDR1 is MNHEY and CDR2 SMNVEV (reference sequence). The CDR3 loop spans 15 amino acids. Deletions cut 8 bases from V and 4 bases from J, with 21 bases between. CDR3 in amino acids: CASRTRGADPYEQYF. The CDR3 DNA follows: TGTGCCAGCCGCACGCGAGGAGCGGACCCATACGAGCAGTACTTC.

The chain is built from TRBV5-6 and TRBJ2-7; D unresolved. Trimming pared 2 bases from V and 0 bases from J, leaving 12 bases between. Germline V gene data show CDR1 as SGHDT and CDR2 as YYEEEE. The CDR3 spans 15 residues. The CDR3 DNA reads TGTGCCAGCAGCTTAAGGGCTAGGAGCTCCTACGAGCAGTACTTC. Its translation: CASSLRARSSYEQYF. Looking up the rest from reference TRBV5-6 and TRBJ2-7 gives the full variable domain: DAGVTQSPTHLIKTRGQQVTLRCSPKSGHDTVSWYQQALGQGPQFIFQYYEEEERQRGNFPDRFSGHQFPNYSSELNVNALLLGDSALYLCASSLRARSSYEQYFGPGTRLTVT.